The rows below give T cell receptor beta chains drawn from one sample of a study of cytomegalovirus exposure and HLA in healthy donors. Libraries were prepared by immunoSEQ multiplex PCR; TCRdb keeps only in-frame clonotypes and omits some of them. The sample shows about 160,000 clones, under 90% of them seen only once. The sequencing input was PBMCs. The receptors were sampled from a man aged 30-40 years in good health and CMV-seronegative. Both conserved end residues are part of each CDR3. Fields, in order: V gene, clone size, J gene, CDR3 protein. Clone size is given for some rows only: seen once, a few or many times, or a class if the clone is expanded.

TRBV13	.	TRBJ1-1	CASSSDRGLTEAFF
TRBV11-1	.	TRBJ2-1	CASSLAGVPSGLEQFF
TRBV6-1	.	TRBJ2-1	CASSQEGQGGEQFF
TRBV30	.	TRBJ2-1	CAWSPYDEQFF
TRBV6-5	few	TRBJ2-5	CASSQTSFTQYF
TRBV5-6	.	TRBJ2-1	CASEGGAYNEQFF
TRBV5-6	few	TRBJ1-1	CASSLSRDTEAFF
TRBV27	.	TRBJ1-6	CASSLSLGGQGRRRNSPLHF
TRBV28	.	.	CASTQPGHYEQYF
TRBV18	.	TRBJ1-4	CASSPGPREKLFF
TRBV6-1	.	TRBJ2-7	CASKLRGPVTYEQYF
TRBV5-5	few	TRBJ1-5	CASSLVRGGGQPQHF
TRBV2	.	TRBJ2-5	CASSELVRTGNQETQYF
TRBV28	.	TRBJ1-5	CASSLVSGAYQPQHF
TRBV6-5	.	TRBJ2-1	CASTKGAGGRNEQFF
TRBV5-4	.	TRBJ2-3	CASSSQGTTDTQYF
TRBV27	.	TRBJ1-5	CASSRAGGYSNQPQHF
TRBV5-4	.	TRBJ1-2	CASSFEGAWGYTF
TRBV6-1	.	TRBJ2-7	CASSEIRSYEQYF
TRBV29-1	once	TRBJ2-7	CSVEEPPALAGPSGEQYF
TRBV15	.	TRBJ1-5	CATSRLDQPQHF
TRBV15	.	TRBJ2-5	CATSRDGREQETQYF
TRBV19	.	TRBJ2-3	CASSIGYFGLAGAGDTQYF
TRBV10-3	.	TRBJ2-1	CAISESKGLAGTIPKNEQFF